This paragraph reports one TCR beta chain. Sequencing used immunoSEQ multiplex PCR; TCRdb keeps in-frame clones, though not all of them. The table includes some 120,000 clones, 92% detected once. The data derive from a study of blood T cell repertoires in COVID-19. V gave up 5 bases and J gave up 2 bases, with 16 bases separating them. CDR1 is SGHTA and CDR2 is FQGNSA in the germline V gene. The CDR3 sequence is 15 residues long. The sequence derives from a man aged 45-65 years with COVID-19, enrolled during active disease. The V gene is TRBV7-2, the J gene TRBJ2-7; a weak D match, TRBD1 (5 bases). The sequencing input was peripheral blood. The DNA for the CDR3 is TGTGCCAGCAGCACTTGGGGCCGGAAAACCTACGAGCAGTACTTC. It is translated as CASSTWGRKTYEQYF.